This T cell receptor (beta chain) was recovered during a study of CD8 T cells in Susac syndrome. Purification of the CD8+ and CD4+ T cells relied on negative isolation, and TEMRA cells underwent FACS enrichment. With random hexamers, reverse transcription was performed on about 0.45 to 1 ug of RNA. The amplification used immunoSEQ multiplex PCR on TCR beta CDR3; it spanned 54 Vbeta and 13 Jbeta. One entry per CDR3 protein results from TCRdb running MiXCR on the immunoSEQ multiplex PCR reads. The sample lists 150,000 to 200,000 distinct CDR3 sequences, 85% to 95% occurring once. What was sequenced was CD4+ T cells from PBMCs. The TCR originated in a human donor with Susac syndrome.

CDR3 in amino acids: CASSPIQGDSGELFF. The CDR3 DNA is TGTGCCAGCTCACCTATCCAGGGCGATTCCGGGGAGCTGTTTTTT. V is TRBV18 and J is TRBJ2-2, with D possibly matching TRBD1 (5 bases). Deletions cut 3 bases from V and 6 bases from J, with 14 bases between. Germline V gives CDR1 KGHSH, CDR2 LQKENI. This CDR3 has 15 residues. The full variable domain, in which reference TRBV18 and TRBJ2-2 provide the parts outside the CDR3, is NAGVMQNPRHLVRRRGQEARLRCSPMKGHSHVYWYRQLPEEGLKFMVYLQKENIIDESGMPKERFSAEFPKEGPSILRIQQVVRGDSAAYFCASSPIQGDSGELFFGEGSRLTVL.